This T cell receptor (beta chain) was captured by sequencing in a study of shared clonotypes between healthy human individuals. Study findings and constraints: Of the naive CD4 clonotypes, roughly 5% were shared across several donors.

Some clones are missing from TCRdb's copy, which holds only in-frame ones; the method was immunoSEQ multiplex PCR. This table holds 2 million to 2.5 million clones, 90% to 95% found once. This clone was seen a single time. Its specificity is not known. The V gene's germline CDR1 is MNHNS and CDR2 SASEGT. CDR3 size: 14 residues. The ends lost 5 bases at V and 6 bases at J; junction bases unmatched: 5. This sequence originates from a man aged 18 to 29 in good health. Some clones in this sample may be carry-over from other donors' samples. The sequenced sample consisted of naive CD4+ T cells from PBMCs. Subset denoted: CD45RA+ positively selected. The chain joins TRBV6-1 to TRBJ2-1; TRBD1 matches 9 bases. The CDR3 here is CASSFTTGGNEQFF. For the CDR3, the DNA is TGTGCCAGCAGTTTCACGACAGGGGGCAATGAGCAGTTCTTC.